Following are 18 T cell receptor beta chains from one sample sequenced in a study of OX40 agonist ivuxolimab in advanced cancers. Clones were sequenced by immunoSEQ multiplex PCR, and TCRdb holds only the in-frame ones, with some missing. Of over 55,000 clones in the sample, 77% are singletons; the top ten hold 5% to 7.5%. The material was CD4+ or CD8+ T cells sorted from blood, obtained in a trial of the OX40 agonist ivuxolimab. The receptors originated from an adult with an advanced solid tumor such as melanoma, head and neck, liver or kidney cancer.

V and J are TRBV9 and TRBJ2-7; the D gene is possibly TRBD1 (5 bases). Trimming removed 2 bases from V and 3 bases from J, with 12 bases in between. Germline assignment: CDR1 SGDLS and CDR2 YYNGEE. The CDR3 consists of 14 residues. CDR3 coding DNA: TGTGCCAGCAGCGTGGGGTGGGGCCGCTACGAGCAGTACTTC. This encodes CASSVGWGRYEQYF.

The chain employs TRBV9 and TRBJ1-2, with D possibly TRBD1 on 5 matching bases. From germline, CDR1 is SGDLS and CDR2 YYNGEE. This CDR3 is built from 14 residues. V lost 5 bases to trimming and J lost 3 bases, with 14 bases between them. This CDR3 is CASSAQVGHYGYTF. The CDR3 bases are TGTGCCAGCAGTGCCCAGGTGGGACACTATGGCTACACCTTC.

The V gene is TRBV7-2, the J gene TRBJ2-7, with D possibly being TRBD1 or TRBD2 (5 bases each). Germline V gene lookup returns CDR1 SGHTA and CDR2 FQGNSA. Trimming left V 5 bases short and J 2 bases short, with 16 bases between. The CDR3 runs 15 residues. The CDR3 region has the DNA TGTGCCAGCAGCCGTATCGGCCAGGGAGCCTACGAGCAGTACTTC. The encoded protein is CASSRIGQGAYEQYF.

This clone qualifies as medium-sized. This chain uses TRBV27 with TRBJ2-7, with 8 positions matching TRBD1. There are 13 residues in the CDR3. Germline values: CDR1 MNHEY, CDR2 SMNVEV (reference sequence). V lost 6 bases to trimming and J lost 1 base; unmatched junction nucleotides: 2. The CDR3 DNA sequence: TGTGCCAGCAGCAGGACAGGGTCCTACGAGCAGTACTTC. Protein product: CASSRTGSYEQYF.

CDR3 sequence: CASSIAISGGPEQFF. The CDR3 nucleotides read TGTGCCAGCAGCATTGCGATTAGCGGGGGGCCTGAGCAGTTCTTC. The chain links TRBV7-2 to TRBJ2-1; TRBD2 aligns across 10 bases. The CDR3 loop spans 15 amino acids. Germline lookup yields CDR1 SGHTA and CDR2 FQGNSA. Losses at the gene ends were 5 bases for V and 9 bases for J; bases not matched to a gene: 10.

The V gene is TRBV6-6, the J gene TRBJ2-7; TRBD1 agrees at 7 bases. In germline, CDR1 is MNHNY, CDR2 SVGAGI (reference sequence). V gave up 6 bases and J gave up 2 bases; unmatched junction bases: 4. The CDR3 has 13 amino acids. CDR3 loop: CASRSQGTYEQYF. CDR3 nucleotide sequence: TGTGCCAGCAGGTCACAGGGGACCTACGAGCAGTACTTC.

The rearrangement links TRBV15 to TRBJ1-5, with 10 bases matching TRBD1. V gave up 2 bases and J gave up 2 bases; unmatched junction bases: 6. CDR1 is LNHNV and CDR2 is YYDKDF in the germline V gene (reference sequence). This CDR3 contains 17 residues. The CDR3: CATSRRIGTGGNQPQHF. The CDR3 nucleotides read TGTGCCACCAGCAGACGAATTGGGACAGGGGGCAATCAGCCCCAGCATTTT.

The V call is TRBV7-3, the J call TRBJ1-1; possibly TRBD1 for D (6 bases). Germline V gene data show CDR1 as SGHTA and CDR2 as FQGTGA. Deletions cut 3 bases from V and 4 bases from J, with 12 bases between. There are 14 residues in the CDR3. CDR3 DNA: TGTGCCAGCAGCTTCGCCAGGGGAAGCACTGAAGCTTTCTTT. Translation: CASSFARGSTEAFF.

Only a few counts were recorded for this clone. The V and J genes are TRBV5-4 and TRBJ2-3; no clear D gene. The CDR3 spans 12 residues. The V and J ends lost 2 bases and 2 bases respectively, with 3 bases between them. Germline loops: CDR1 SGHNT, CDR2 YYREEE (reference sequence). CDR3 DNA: TGTGCCAGCAGCTTATACACAGATACGCAGTATTTT. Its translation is CASSLYTDTQYF.

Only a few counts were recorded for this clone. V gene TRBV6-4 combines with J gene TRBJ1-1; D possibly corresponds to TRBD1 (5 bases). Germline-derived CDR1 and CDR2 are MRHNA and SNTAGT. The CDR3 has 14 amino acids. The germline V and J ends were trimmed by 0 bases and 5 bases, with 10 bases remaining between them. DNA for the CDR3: TGTGCCAGCAGTGACTCGAGTAAGGGGACTGAAGCTTTCTTT. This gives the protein CASSDSSKGTEAFF.

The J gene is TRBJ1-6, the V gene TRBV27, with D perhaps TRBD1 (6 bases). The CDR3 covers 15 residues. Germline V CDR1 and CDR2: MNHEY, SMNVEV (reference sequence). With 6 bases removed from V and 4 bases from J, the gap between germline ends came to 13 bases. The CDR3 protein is CASRLLGQYNSPLHF. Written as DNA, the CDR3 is TGTGCCAGCAGGTTGTTAGGACAGTATAATTCACCCCTCCACTTT.

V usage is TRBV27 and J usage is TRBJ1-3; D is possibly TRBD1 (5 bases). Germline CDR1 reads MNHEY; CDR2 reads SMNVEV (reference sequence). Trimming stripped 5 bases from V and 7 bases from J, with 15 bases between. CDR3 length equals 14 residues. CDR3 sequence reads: CASSIRGGMNTIYF. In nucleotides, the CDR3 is TGTGCCAGCAGTATCCGTGGGGGGATGAACACCATATATTTT.

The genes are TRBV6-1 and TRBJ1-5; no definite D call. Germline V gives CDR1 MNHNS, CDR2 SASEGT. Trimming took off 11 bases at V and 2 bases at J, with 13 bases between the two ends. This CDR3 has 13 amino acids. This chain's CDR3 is CALSDLGNQPQHF. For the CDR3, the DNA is TGTGCCCTTTCGGACCTTGGCAATCAGCCCCAGCATTTT.

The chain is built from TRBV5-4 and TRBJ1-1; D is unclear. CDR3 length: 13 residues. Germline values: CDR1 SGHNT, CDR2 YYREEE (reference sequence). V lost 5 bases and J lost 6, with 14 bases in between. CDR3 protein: CASSPVGASEAFF. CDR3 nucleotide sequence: TGTGCCAGCAGTCCCGTGGGCGCGTCTGAAGCTTTCTTT.

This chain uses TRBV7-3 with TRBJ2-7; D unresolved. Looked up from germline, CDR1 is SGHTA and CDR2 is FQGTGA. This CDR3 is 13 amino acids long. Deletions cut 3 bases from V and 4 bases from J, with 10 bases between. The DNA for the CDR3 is TGTGCCAGCAGCTTCGGGCTCGGGTACGAGCAGTACTTC. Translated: CASSFGLGYEQYF.

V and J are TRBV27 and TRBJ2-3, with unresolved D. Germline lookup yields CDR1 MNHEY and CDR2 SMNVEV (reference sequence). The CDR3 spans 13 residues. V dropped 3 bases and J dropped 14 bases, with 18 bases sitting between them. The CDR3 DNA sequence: TGTGCCAGCAGTTTGAATGCCGGGTCGCAGTGGTATTTT. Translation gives CASSLNAGSQWYF.

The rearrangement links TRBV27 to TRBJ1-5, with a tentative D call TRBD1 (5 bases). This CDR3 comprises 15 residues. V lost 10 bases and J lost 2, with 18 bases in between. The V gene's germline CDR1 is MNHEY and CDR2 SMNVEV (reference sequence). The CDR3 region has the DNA TGTGCCACCGCTCGGGACGCAGGTGGCAATCAGCCCCAGCATTTT. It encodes CATARDAGGNQPQHF.

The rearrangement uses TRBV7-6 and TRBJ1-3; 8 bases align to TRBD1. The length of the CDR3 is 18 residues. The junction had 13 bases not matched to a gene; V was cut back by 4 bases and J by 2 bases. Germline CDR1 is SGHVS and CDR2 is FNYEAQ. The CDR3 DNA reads TGTGCCAGCAGCTCTGGACCTACAGGGGGGGGAACTGGAAACACCATATATTTT. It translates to CASSSGPTGGGTGNTIYF.